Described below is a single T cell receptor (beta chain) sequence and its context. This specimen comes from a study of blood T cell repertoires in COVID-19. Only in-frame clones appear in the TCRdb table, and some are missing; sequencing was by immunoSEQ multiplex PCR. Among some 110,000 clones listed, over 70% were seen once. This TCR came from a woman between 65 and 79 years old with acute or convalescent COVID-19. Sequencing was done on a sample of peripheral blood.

DNA for the CDR3: TGTGCCAGCAGCTTAGGGGTTGCGGGCGAGCAGTTCTTC. Its translation is CASSLGVAGEQFF. V and J are TRBV11-2 and TRBJ2-1; TRBD2 is a possible D gene (5 bases). Germline CDR1 is SGHAT and CDR2 is FQNNGV. V gave up 1 base and J gave up 10 bases, with 11 bases separating them. There are 13 residues in the CDR3.